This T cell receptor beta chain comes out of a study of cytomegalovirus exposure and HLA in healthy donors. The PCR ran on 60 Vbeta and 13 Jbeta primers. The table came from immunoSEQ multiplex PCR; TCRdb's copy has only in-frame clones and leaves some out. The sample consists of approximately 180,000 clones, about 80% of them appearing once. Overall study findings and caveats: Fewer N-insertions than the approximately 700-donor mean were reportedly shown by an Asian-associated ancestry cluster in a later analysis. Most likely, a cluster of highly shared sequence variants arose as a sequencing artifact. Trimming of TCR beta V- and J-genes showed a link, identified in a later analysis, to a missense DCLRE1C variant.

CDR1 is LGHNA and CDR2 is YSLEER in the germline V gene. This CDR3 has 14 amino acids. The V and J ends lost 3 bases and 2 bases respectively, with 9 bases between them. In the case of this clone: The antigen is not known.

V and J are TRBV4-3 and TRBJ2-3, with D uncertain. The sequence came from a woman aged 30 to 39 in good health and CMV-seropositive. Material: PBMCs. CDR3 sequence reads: CASSHQDFTDTQYF. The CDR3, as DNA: TGCGCCAGCAGCCACCAAGACTTCACAGATACGCAGTATTTT.